This T cell receptor (beta chain) came from a study of patients and donors after allogeneic stem cell transplantation. Using its own MiXCR run on the RT-PCR reads, TCRdb lists one record per CDR3 protein. The sample lists approximately 160,000 distinct CDR3 sequences; 25% to 35% were seen once. This clonotype was seen repeatedly, ten times or more. This CDR3 is built from 14 residues. From germline, CDR1 is SGHRS and CDR2 YFSETQ. Deletions cut 4 bases from V and 3 bases from J, with 13 bases between. The genes are TRBV5-1 and TRBJ1-2; possibly TRBD1 for D (6 bases). Sequencing input: blood, either unsorted or a sorted T cell fraction (not recorded which). The sequence was obtained from a human donor who was either an allogeneic HSCT recipient or a stem cell or donor lymphocyte infusion donor (not recorded which). It is not recorded whose cells these are; they may come from a transplant donor. Here the CDR3 DNA reads TGCGCCAGCAGCCCCACAGGGCAGGACTATGGCTACACCTTC. Translating gives CASSPTGQDYGYTF.